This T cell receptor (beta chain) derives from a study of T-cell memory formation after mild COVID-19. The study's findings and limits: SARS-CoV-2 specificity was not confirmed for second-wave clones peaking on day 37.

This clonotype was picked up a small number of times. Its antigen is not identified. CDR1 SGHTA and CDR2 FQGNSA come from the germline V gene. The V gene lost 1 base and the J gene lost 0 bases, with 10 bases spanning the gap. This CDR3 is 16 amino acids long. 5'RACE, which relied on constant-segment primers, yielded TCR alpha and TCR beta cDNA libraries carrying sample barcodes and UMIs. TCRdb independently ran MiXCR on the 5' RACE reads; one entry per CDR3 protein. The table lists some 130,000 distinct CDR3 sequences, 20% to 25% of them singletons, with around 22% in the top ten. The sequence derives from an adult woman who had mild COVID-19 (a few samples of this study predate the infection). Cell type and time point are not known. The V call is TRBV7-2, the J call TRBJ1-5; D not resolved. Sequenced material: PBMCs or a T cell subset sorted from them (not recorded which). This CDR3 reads CASSLGSLNSNQPQHF. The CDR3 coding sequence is TGTGCCAGCAGCTTAGGGTCCCTCAATAGCAATCAGCCCCAGCATTTT.